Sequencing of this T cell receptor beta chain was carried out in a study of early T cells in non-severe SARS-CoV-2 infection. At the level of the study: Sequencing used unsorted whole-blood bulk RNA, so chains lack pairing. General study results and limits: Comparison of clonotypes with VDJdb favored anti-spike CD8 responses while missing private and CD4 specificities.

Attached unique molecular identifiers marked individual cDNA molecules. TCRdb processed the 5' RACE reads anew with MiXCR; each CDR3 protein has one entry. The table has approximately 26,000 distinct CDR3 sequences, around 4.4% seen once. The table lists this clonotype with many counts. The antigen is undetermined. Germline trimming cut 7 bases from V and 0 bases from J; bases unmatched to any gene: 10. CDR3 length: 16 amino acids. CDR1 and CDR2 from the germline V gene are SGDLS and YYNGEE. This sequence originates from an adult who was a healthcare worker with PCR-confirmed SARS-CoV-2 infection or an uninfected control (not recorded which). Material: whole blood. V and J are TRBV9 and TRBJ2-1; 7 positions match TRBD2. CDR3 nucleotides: TGTGCCAGCTCCCCAATGGGCGGGAGCTCCTACAATGAGCAGTTCTTC. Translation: CASSPMGGSSYNEQFF. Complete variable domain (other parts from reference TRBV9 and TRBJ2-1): DSGVTQTPKHLITATGQRVTLRCSPRSGDLSVYWYQQSLDQGLQFLIQYYNGEERAKGNILERFSAQQFPDLHSELNLSSLELGDSALYFCASSPMGGSSYNEQFFGPGTRLTVL.